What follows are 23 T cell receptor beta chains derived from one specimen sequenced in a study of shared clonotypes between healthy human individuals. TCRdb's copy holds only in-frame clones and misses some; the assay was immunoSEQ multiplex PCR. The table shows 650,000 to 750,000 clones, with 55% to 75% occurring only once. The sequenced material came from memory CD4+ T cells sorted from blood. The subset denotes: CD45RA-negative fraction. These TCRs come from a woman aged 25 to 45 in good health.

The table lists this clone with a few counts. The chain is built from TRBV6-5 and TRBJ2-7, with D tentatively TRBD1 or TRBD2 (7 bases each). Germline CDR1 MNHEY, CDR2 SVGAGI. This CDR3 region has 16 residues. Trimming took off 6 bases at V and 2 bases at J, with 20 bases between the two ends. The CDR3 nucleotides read TGTGCCAGCAGCTACAAAACAGGGGAGGGACCCTACGAGCAGTACTTC. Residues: CASSYKTGEGPYEQYF.

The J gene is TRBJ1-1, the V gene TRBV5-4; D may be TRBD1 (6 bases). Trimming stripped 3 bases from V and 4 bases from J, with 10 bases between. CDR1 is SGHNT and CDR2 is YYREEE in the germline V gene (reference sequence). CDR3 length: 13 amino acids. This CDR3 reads CASSWQGLTEAFF. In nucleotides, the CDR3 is TGTGCCAGCAGCTGGCAGGGGCTCACTGAAGCTTTCTTT.

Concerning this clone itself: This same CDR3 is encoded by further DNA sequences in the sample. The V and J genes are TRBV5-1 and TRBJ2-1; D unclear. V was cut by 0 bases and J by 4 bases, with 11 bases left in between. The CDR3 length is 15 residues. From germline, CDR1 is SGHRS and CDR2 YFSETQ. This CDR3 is CASSLASSGYNEQFF. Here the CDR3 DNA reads TGCGCCAGCAGCTTGGCCAGCTCTGGATACAATGAGCAGTTCTTC.

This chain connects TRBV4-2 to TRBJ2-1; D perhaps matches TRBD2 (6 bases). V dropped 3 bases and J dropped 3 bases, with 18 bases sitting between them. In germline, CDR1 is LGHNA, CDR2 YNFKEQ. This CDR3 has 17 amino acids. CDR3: CASSHGRVGSGYNEQFF. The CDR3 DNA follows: TGTGCCAGCAGCCACGGACGTGTTGGTAGCGGCTACAATGAGCAGTTCTTC.

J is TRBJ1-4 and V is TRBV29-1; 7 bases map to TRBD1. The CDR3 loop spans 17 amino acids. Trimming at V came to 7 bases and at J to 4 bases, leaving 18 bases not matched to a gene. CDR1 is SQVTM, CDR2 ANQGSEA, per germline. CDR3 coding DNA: TGCAGCGCTGGTAATACGGGACAGTTCGTTTATAATGAAAAACTGTTTTTT. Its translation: CSAGNTGQFVYNEKLFF.

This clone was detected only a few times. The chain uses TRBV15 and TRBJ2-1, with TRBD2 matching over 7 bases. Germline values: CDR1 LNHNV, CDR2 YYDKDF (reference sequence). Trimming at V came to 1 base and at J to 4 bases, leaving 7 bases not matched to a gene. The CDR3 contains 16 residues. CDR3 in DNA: TGTGCCACCAGCAGAGGAGGAGGGAGGGGATACAATGAGCAGTTCTTC. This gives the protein CATSRGGGRGYNEQFF. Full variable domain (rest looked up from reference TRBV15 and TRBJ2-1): DAMVIQNPRYQVTQFGKPVTLSCSQTLNHNVMYWYQQKSSQAPKLLFHYYDKDFNNEADTPDNFQSRRPNTSFCFLDIRSPGLGDTAMYLCATSRGGGRGYNEQFFGPGTRLTVL.

The CDR3 is CASSSGPGNQETQYF. CDR3 bases: TGCGCCAGCAGCTCGGGTCCCGGGAACCAAGAGACCCAGTACTTC. The gene calls are TRBV5-1 and TRBJ2-5; weak D call: TRBD2 (5 bases). The CDR3 is made up of 15 amino acids. Looked up from germline, CDR1 is SGHRS and CDR2 is YFSETQ. The germline V and J ends were trimmed by 3 bases and 0 bases, with 12 bases remaining between them. Variable domain in full (rest from reference TRBV5-1 and TRBJ2-5): KAGVTQTPRYLIKTRGQQVTLSCSPISGHRSVSWYQQTPGQGLQFLFEYFSETQRNKGNFPGRFSGRQFSNSRSEMNVSTLELGDSALYLCASSSGPGNQETQYFGPGTRLLVL.

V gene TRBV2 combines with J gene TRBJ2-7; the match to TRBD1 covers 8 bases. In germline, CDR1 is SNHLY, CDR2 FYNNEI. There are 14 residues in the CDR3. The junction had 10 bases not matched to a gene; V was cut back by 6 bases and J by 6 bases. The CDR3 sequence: CASSPGTGQGEQYF. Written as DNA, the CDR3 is TGTGCCAGCAGCCCCGGGACAGGTCAGGGCGAGCAGTACTTC.

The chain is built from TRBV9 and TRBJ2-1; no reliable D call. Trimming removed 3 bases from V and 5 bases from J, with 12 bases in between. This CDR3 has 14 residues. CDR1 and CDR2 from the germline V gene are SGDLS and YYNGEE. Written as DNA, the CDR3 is TGTGCCAGCAGCGACCTCCTAACTAACAATGAGCAGTTCTTC. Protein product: CASSDLLTNNEQFF.

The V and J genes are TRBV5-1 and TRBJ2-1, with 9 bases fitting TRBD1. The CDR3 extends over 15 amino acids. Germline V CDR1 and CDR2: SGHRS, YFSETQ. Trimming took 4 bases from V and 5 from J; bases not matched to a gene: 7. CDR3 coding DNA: TGCGCCAGCAGCCCACCGGACAGGGGAAACAATGAGCAGTTCTTC. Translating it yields CASSPPDRGNNEQFF. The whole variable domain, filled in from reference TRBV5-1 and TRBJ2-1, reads KAGVTQTPRYLIKTRGQQVTLSCSPISGHRSVSWYQQTPGQGLQFLFEYFSETQRNKGNFPGRFSGRQFSNSRSEMNVSTLELGDSALYLCASSPPDRGNNEQFFGPGTRLTVL.

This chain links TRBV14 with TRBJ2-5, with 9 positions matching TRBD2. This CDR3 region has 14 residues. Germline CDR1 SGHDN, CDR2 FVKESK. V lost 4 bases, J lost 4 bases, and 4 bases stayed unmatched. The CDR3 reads CASSLLAGRETQYF. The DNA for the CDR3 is TGTGCCAGCAGCCTGCTAGCGGGAAGAGAGACCCAGTACTTC.

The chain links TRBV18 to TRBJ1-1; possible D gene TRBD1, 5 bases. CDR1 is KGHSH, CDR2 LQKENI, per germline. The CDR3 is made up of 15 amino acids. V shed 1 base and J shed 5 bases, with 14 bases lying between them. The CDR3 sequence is CASSPLDTRGTEAFF. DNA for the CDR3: TGTGCCAGCTCACCACTGGACACCCGCGGGACTGAAGCTTTCTTT.

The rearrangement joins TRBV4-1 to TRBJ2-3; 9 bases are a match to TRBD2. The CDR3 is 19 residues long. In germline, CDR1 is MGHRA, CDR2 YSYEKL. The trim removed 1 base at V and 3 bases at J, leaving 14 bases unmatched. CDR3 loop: CASSQGGLAQVWLTDTQYF. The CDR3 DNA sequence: TGCGCCAGCAGCCAAGGGGGACTAGCCCAAGTTTGGCTGACAGATACGCAGTATTTT.

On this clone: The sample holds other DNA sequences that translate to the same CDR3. The chain's CDR3 is CASSPPGGTDTQYF. DNA of the CDR3: TGTGCCAGCTCACCACCGGGGGGGACAGATACGCAGTATTTT. The chain uses TRBV18 and TRBJ2-3, with 7 bases lining up with TRBD2. Germline loops: CDR1 KGHSH, CDR2 LQKENI. V lost 0 bases, J lost 3 bases, and 0 bases stayed unmatched. CDR3 length equals 14 residues. Combining the CDR3 with reference TRBV18 and TRBJ2-3 gives the whole variable domain NAGVMQNPRHLVRRRGQEARLRCSPMKGHSHVYWYRQLPEEGLKFMVYLQKENIIDESGMPKERFSAEFPKEGPSILRIQQVVRGDSAAYFCASSPPGGTDTQYFGPGTRLTVL.

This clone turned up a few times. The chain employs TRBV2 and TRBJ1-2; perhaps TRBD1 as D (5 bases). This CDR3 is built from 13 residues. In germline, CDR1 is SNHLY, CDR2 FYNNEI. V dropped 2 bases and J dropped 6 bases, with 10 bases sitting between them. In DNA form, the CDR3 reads TGTGCCAGCAGTGAAACGGGGCGGGATGGCTACACCTTC. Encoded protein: CASSETGRDGYTF. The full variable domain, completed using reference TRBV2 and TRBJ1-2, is EPEVTQTPSHQVTQMGQEVILRCVPISNHLYFYWYRQILGQKVEFLVSFYNNEISEKSEIFDDQFSVERPDGSNFTLKIRSTKLEDSAMYFCASSETGRDGYTFGSGTRLTVV.

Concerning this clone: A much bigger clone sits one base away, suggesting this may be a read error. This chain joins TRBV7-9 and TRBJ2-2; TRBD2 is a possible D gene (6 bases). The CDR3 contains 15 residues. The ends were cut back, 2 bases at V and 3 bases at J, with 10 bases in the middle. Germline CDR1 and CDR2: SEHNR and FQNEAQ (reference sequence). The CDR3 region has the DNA TGTGCCAGCAGCTTATCGGGCGGGGACACCGGGGAGCTGTTTTTT. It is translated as CASSLSGGDTGELFF. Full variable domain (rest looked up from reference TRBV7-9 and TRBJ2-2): DTGVSQNPRHKITKRGQNVTFRCDPISEHNRLYWYRQTLGQGPEFLTYFQNEAQLEKSRLLSDRFSAERPKGSFSTLEIQRTEQGDSAMYLCASSLSGGDTGELFFGEGSRLTVL.

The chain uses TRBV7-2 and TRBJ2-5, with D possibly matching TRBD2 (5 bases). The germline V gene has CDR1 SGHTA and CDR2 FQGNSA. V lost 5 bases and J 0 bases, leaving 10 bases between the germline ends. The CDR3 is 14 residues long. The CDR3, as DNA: TGTGCCAGCAGCCCCCCGGGGTACCAAGAGACCCAGTACTTC. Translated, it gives CASSPPGYQETQYF. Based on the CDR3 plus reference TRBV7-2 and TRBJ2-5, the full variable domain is GAGVSQSPSNKVTEKGKDVELRCDPISGHTALYWYRQSLGQGLEFLIYFQGNSAPDKSGLPSDRFSAERTGGSVSTLTIQRTQQEDSAVYLCASSPPGYQETQYFGPGTRLLVL.

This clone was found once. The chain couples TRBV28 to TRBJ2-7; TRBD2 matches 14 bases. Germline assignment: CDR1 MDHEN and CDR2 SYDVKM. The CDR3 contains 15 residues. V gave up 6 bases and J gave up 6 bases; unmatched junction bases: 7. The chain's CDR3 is CASSPGTSGSREQYF. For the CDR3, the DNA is TGTGCCAGCAGCCCCGGGACTAGCGGGAGTCGCGAGCAGTACTTC.

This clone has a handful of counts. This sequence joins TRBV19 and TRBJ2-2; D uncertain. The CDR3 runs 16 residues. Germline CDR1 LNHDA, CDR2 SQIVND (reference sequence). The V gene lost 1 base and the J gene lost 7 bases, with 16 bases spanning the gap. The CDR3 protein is CASSIVQVSSFGELFF. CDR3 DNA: TGTGCCAGTAGTATAGTTCAGGTTTCATCTTTCGGGGAGCTGTTTTTT.

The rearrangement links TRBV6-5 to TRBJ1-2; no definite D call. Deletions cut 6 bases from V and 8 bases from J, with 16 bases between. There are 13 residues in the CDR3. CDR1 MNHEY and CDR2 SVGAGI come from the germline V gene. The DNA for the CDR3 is TGTGCCAGCAGACCGACCGAACAAAGCGGCTACACCTTC. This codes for CASRPTEQSGYTF.

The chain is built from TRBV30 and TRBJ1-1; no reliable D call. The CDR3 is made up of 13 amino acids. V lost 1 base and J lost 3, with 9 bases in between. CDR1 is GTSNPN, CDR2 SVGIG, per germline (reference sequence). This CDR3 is CAWSAGVDTEAFF. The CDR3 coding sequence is TGTGCCTGGAGTGCCGGGGTGGACACTGAAGCTTTCTTT.

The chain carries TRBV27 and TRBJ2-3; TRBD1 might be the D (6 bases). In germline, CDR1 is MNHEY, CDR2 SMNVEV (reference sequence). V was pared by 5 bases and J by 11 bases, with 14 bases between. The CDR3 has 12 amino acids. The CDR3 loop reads CASSLKGVGQYF. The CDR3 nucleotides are TGTGCCAGCAGTCTCAAGGGGGTGGGGCAGTATTTT.

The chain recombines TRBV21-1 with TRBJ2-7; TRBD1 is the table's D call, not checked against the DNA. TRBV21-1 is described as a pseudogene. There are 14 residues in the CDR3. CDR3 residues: CASSKGQGNYEQYF. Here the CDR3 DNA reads TGTGCCAGCAGCAAAGGACAGGGGAACTACGAGCAGTACTTC.